The 27 T cell receptor beta chains in this list originate from one sample, sequenced in a study of OX40 agonist ivuxolimab in advanced cancers. TCRdb's table, derived via immunoSEQ multiplex PCR, lists solely in-frame clones and lacks some. The table includes roughly 100,000 clones, 86% detected once. The specimen was CD4+ or CD8+ T cells sorted from blood, collected in a trial of the OX40 agonist ivuxolimab. All receptors derive from an adult with an advanced solid tumor such as melanoma, head and neck, liver or kidney cancer.

The chain joins TRBV15 to TRBJ2-3; TRBD2 matches 11 bases. Per the germline V gene, CDR1 is LNHNV and CDR2 is YYDKDF (reference sequence). V gave up 1 base and J gave up 4 bases; unmatched junction bases: 7. CDR3 length: 17 amino acids. The CDR3 loop is CATSRGMSSGGSDTQYF. The CDR3 DNA reads as TGTGCCACCAGCAGAGGGATGTCTAGCGGGGGGTCAGATACGCAGTATTTT.

CDR3 DNA sequence: TGTGCCAGCAGCTTGGCCGGGGGGGATCAGCCCCAGCATTTT. Its protein product is CASSLAGGDQPQHF. This chain uses TRBV5-4 with TRBJ1-5, with a possible D match to TRBD1 (5 bases). Trimming cost V 0 bases and J 5 bases, with 9 bases left between them. The CDR3 is made up of 14 amino acids. Germline loops: CDR1 SGHNT, CDR2 YYREEE (reference sequence).

This clone was counted between two and nine times. The chain uses TRBV2 and TRBJ1-6; tentative D call: TRBD1 (5 bases). Germline assignment: CDR1 SNHLY and CDR2 FYNNEI. The germline V and J ends were trimmed by 4 bases and 2 bases, with 9 bases remaining between them. The CDR3 has 15 residues. The CDR3 is CASSGGIPYNSPLHF. CDR3 DNA: TGTGCCAGCAGTGGGGGGATCCCCTATAATTCACCCCTCCACTTT.

The chain carries TRBV27 and TRBJ1-1; 7 bases match TRBD1. This CDR3 comprises 15 residues. The J segment lost 3 bases and the V segment lost 2 bases, leaving 6 bases of the junction unmatched. Germline lookup yields CDR1 MNHEY and CDR2 SMNVEV (reference sequence). CDR3 residues: CASSLQGQGDTEAFF. In DNA form, the CDR3 reads TGTGCCAGCAGTTTACAGGGGCAGGGGGACACTGAAGCTTTCTTT.

This sequence joins TRBV4-2 and TRBJ1-3, with 9 bases aligning to TRBD1. Germline CDR1 reads LGHNA; CDR2 reads YNFKEQ. The CDR3 has 14 amino acids. The V and J ends lost 4 bases and 9 bases, in that order; junction bases with no gene match: 7. CDR3 loop: CASSPGDRVGTIYF. The CDR3 DNA reads TGTGCCAGCAGCCCGGGGGACAGGGTCGGCACCATATATTTT.

The V call is TRBV7-2, the J call TRBJ2-3; 7 nucleotides match TRBD1. The CDR3 sequence is 14 residues long. With 4 bases clipped from V and 0 bases from J, the junction kept 1 base outside the gene matches. Germline V lookup: CDR1 SGHTA, CDR2 FQGNSA. The CDR3 DNA sequence: TGTGCCAGCAGCTCGGGACAGAGCACAGATACGCAGTATTTT. This gives the protein CASSSGQSTDTQYF. The variable domain in full, completed from reference TRBV7-2 and TRBJ2-3, reads GAGVSQSPSNKVTEKGKDVELRCDPISGHTALYWYRQSLGQGLEFLIYFQGNSAPDKSGLPSDRFSAERTGGSVSTLTIQRTQQEDSAVYLCASSSGQSTDTQYFGPGTRLTVL.

This clone showed up just once. The rearrangement links TRBV19 to TRBJ2-5; TRBD2 matches 7 bases. With 7 bases clipped from V and 11 bases from J, the junction kept 10 bases outside the gene matches. The CDR3 covers 12 residues. Germline V gene sequence: CDR1 LNHDA, CDR2 SQIVND (reference sequence). In DNA, the CDR3 is TGTGCCAGTAAAGGCCGGGCGGGAGAGCAGTACTTC. Its protein is CASKGRAGEQYF.

V and J are TRBV4-2 and TRBJ1-3; TRBD1 aligns across 7 bases. The CDR3 extends over 14 amino acids. Germline loops: CDR1 LGHNA, CDR2 YNFKEQ. Unmatched junction bases numbered 3, after V lost 4 bases and J lost 3 bases. CDR3 amino acids: CASSPGQVGNTIYF. The CDR3 bases are TGTGCCAGCAGCCCCGGACAGGTTGGAAACACCATATATTTT.

This clone showed up just a few times. This chain uses TRBV6-5 with TRBJ2-7; D might be TRBD1 (5 bases). The CDR3 length is 12 residues. V was clipped by 4 bases and J by 13 bases, with 17 bases between them. In germline, CDR1 is MNHEY, CDR2 SVGAGI. The CDR3 DNA reads TGTGCCAGCAGTTCCATGGGGCAGAACCTCTACTTC. It encodes CASSSMGQNLYF.

This chain links TRBV18 with TRBJ1-1; D is unclear. The CDR3 totals 13 residues. V gave up 3 bases and J gave up 5 bases, with 10 bases separating them. Germline V gene sequence: CDR1 KGHSH, CDR2 LQKENI. CDR3: CASSPSDGTEAFF. The CDR3 DNA is TGTGCCAGCTCACCCTCGGACGGGACTGAAGCTTTCTTT.

The chain uses TRBV27 and TRBJ1-2; 7 positions match TRBD1. V lost 3 bases, J lost 3 bases, and 13 bases stayed unmatched. Germline CDR1 reads MNHEY; CDR2 reads SMNVEV (reference sequence). The CDR3 loop spans 17 amino acids. In nucleotides, the CDR3 is TGTGCCAGCAGTTTTGAAGGAGGGGGCACCGCTTACTATGGCTACACCTTC. Its protein product is CASSFEGGGTAYYGYTF.

The chain is built from TRBV4-3 and TRBJ2-2, with a possible D match to TRBD2 (6 bases). V was pared by 0 bases and J by 0 bases, with 11 bases between. The germline gives CDR1 LGHNA, CDR2 YSLEER. The CDR3 sequence is 17 residues long. CDR3 sequence reads: CASSQDQRAANTGELFF. CDR3 bases: TGCGCCAGCAGCCAAGATCAGCGGGCGGCGAACACCGGGGAGCTGTTTTTT.

The chain uses TRBV7-9 and TRBJ2-7; 12 bases fit TRBD1. The CDR3 consists of 16 residues. After removal of 4 bases from V and 6 bases from J, the junction contained 10 bases not matched to a gene. Germline-derived CDR1 and CDR2 are SEHNR and FQNEAQ (reference sequence). The CDR3 DNA sequence: TGTGCCAGCAGCTACAACAGGGACAGGGGGCTTCGCGAGCAGTACTTC. As protein: CASSYNRDRGLREQYF.

The chain joins TRBV4-1 to TRBJ2-6, with 7 bases aligning to TRBD1. Germline V lookup: CDR1 MGHRA, CDR2 YSYEKL. There are 17 residues in the CDR3. The V and J ends lost 0 bases and 0 bases, in that order; junction bases with no gene match: 2. In DNA form, the CDR3 reads TGCGCCAGCAGCCAAGATAGGACAGGCTCTGGGGCCAACGTCCTGACTTTC. It codes for CASSQDRTGSGANVLTF.

The count of this clone is one. The CDR3 region is CASSVGASGANVLTF. CDR3 nucleotides: TGTGCCAGCAGTGTAGGGGCATCTGGGGCCAACGTCCTGACTTTC. The rearrangement uses TRBV6-1 and TRBJ2-6; TRBD1 is a possible D gene (5 bases). V lost 4 bases and J lost 1, with 8 bases in between. This CDR3 is 15 amino acids long. The V gene's germline CDR1 is MNHNS and CDR2 SASEGT.

The rearrangement links TRBV6-5 to TRBJ2-7; 10 positions match TRBD1. Germline V lookup: CDR1 MNHEY, CDR2 SVGAGI. J was trimmed by 3 bases and V by 6 bases; bases with no gene match: 5. This CDR3 is 14 amino acids long. CDR3 sequence (DNA): TGTGCCAGCAGGACCGGGACAGGGGACTACGAGCAGTACTTC. Translating gives CASRTGTGDYEQYF.

The chain links TRBV2 to TRBJ1-1, with a tentative D call TRBD1 (6 bases). Germline loops: CDR1 SNHLY, CDR2 FYNNEI. The V end lost 7 bases, the J end lost 4 bases, and 7 bases lay between the germline ends. This CDR3 has 11 residues. This CDR3 is CASNRVTEAFF. The CDR3 DNA sequence: TGTGCCAGCAACAGGGTCACTGAAGCTTTCTTT.

Concerning this clone itself: Other DNA sequences from this sample encode an identical CDR3 as well. The chain carries TRBV6-5 and TRBJ1-6; a weak D match, TRBD1 (5 bases). Deletions cut 7 bases from V and 6 bases from J, with 13 bases between. The CDR3 contains 14 residues. From germline, CDR1 is MNHEY and CDR2 SVGAGI. Here the CDR3 DNA reads TGTGCCAGCACCAGAGACAGCCTTAATTCACCCCTCCACTTT. Amino acids: CASTRDSLNSPLHF.

V is TRBV6-5 and J is TRBJ2-7; perhaps TRBD1 as D (6 bases). This CDR3 is built from 14 residues. Germline V gene sequence: CDR1 MNHEY, CDR2 SVGAGI. The germline V and J ends were trimmed by 1 base and 4 bases, with 11 bases remaining between them. This chain's CDR3 is CASSYFRGPYEQYF. CDR3 sequence (DNA): TGTGCCAGCAGTTACTTCAGGGGACCTTACGAGCAGTACTTC.

This chain joins TRBV4-3 and TRBJ2-5; a weak D match, TRBD1 (5 bases). Trimming removed 1 base from V and 3 bases from J, with 15 bases in between. Looked up from germline, CDR1 is LGHNA and CDR2 is YSLEER. This CDR3 spans 16 amino acids. The CDR3 protein is CASSQVADRTKETQYF. The DNA for the CDR3 is TGCGCCAGCAGCCAAGTTGCTGACAGAACCAAAGAGACCCAGTACTTC.

The chain recombines TRBV5-5 with TRBJ1-6; 7 bases align to TRBD1. Germline V gene data show CDR1 as SGHKS and CDR2 as YYEKEE (reference sequence). V lost 1 base to trimming and J lost 9 bases; unmatched junction nucleotides: 7. This CDR3 has 15 amino acids. The CDR3 is CASSLMEGAISPLHF. CDR3 coding DNA: TGTGCCAGCAGCTTGATGGAGGGGGCGATTTCACCCCTCCACTTT.

V is TRBV12-5 and J is TRBJ2-3, with TRBD2 identical over 10 bases. The CDR3 contains 16 residues. V shed 5 bases, J shed 0 bases, and the junction held 5 bases outside the gene matches. Germline CDR1 LGHNT, CDR2 FRNRAP. CDR3 in amino acids: CASGQLLAGSTDTQYF. For the CDR3, the DNA is TGTGCTAGTGGTCAACTACTAGCGGGAAGCACAGATACGCAGTATTTT. Combining the CDR3 with reference TRBV12-5 and TRBJ2-3 gives the whole variable domain DARVTQTPRHKVTEMGQEVTMRCQPILGHNTVFWYRQTMMQGLELLAYFRNRAPLDDSGMPKDRFSAEMPDATLATLKIQPSEPRDSAVYFCASGQLLAGSTDTQYFGPGTRLTVL.

The sample holds a few counts of this clone. The gene calls are TRBV9 and TRBJ1-5; D ambiguous. CDR1 and CDR2 from the germline V gene are SGDLS and YYNGEE. Trimming pared 3 bases from V and 3 bases from J, leaving 16 bases between. This CDR3 comprises 16 residues. The CDR3 loop is CASSGPPGFDNQPQHF. CDR3 in DNA: TGTGCCAGCAGCGGACCACCGGGTTTCGACAATCAGCCCCAGCATTTT.

The V gene is TRBV30, the J gene TRBJ2-5, with D possibly being TRBD1 or TRBD2 (5 bases each). The CDR3 has 17 amino acids. Trimming shortened V by 0 bases and J by 5 bases, and 22 bases separated the two germline ends. Germline lookup yields CDR1 GTSNPN and CDR2 SVGIG (reference sequence). The CDR3 loop is CAWSVRALLMGVETQYF. The CDR3 bases are TGTGCCTGGAGTGTACGTGCCCTCCTAATGGGGGTTGAGACCCAGTACTTC.

V is TRBV7-8 and J is TRBJ2-3; 8 nucleotides align to TRBD1. The germline CDR1 and CDR2 sequences are SGHVS and FQNEAQ. After removal of 3 bases from V and 4 bases from J, the junction contained 6 bases not matched to a gene. CDR3 size: 15 residues. The DNA for the CDR3 is TGTGCCAGCAGCTTGGACGGACAGGGAGCAGATACGCAGTATTTT. Its protein is CASSLDGQGADTQYF.

This chain joins TRBV9 and TRBJ2-7, with TRBD1 matching 7 bases. The CDR3 is 14 residues long. V lost 0 bases and J lost 9; bases outside the gene matches: 9. Germline V gene data show CDR1 as SGDLS and CDR2 as YYNGEE. DNA of the CDR3: TGTGCCAGCAGCGTAGGAGACAGGGAGTCGGCGCAGTACTTC. It yields the protein CASSVGDRESAQYF.

This clone was observed a handful of times. The chain has TRBV11-2 and TRBJ2-2; D is unclear. This CDR3 has 12 amino acids. The V and J ends lost 1 base and 6 bases respectively, with 3 bases between them. The germline gives CDR1 SGHAT, CDR2 FQNNGV. The CDR3: CASSLVAGELFF. The CDR3 bases are TGTGCCAGCAGCTTAGTCGCCGGGGAGCTGTTTTTT.